The present T cell receptor beta chain was sequenced within a study of T cell clonality in common variable immunodeficiency. Study-level findings and limits: Compared with controls, CVID subjects had fewer shared TCRbeta clones. T cell subpopulation sequencing would be needed to explain CVID clonality.

The sample holds many counts of this clone. Antigen specificity is unknown. The CDR3 goes on 3 residues after the read ends, and that part is filled in from the germline J gene. Each donor provided about 5 to 9 ml of heparinized whole blood. Sequencing input was equivalent genomic DNA from CVID and controls. The assay was immunoSEQ multiplex PCR, and TCRdb's table has in-frame clones only and misses some. The sample gives 35,000 or so clones, none seen only once, and the top ten clones hold roughly 3%. This CDR3 is built from 13 residues. The germline V and J ends were trimmed by 3 bases and 3 bases, with 9 bases remaining between them. Germline values: CDR1 SEHNR, CDR2 FQNEAQ (reference sequence).

This TCR was recovered from a person aged 18 to 75 in good health. This chain links TRBV7-9 with TRBJ2-7; D not resolved. Sequencing input: peripheral blood mononuclear cells. The CDR3 bases that were read are TGTGCCAGCAGCTTCACTTTCGGCTACGAG. This translates into CASSFTFGYE. The whole CDR3 is CASSFTFGYEQYF.